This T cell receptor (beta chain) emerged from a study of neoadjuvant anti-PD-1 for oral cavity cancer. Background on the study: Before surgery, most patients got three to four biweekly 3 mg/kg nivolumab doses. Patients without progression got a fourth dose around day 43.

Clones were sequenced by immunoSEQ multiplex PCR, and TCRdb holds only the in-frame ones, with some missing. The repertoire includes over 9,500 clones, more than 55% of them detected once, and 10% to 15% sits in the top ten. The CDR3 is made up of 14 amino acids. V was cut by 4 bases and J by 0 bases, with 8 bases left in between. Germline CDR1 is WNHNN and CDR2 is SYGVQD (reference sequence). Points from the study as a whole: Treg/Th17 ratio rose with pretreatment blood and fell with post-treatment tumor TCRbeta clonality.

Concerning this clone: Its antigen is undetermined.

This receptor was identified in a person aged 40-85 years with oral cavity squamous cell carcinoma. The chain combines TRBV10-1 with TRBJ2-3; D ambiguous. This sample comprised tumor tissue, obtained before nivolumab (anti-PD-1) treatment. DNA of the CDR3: TGCGCCAGCAGTGGAGATCCTAGCACAGATACGCAGTATTTT. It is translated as CASSGDPSTDTQYF.